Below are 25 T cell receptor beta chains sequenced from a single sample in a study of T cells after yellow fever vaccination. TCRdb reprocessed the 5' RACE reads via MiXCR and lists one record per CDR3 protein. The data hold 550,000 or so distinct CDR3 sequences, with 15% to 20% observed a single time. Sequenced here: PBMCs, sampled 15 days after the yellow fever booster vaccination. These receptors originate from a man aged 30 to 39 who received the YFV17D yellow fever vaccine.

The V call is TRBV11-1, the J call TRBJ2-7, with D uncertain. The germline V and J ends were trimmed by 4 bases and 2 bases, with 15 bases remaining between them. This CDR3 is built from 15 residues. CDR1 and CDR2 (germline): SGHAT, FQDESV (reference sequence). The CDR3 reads CASSSDLTSTYEQYF. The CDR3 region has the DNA TGTGCCAGCAGCTCCGACCTGACAAGCACCTACGAGCAGTACTTC. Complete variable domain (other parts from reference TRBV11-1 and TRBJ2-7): EAEVAQSPRYKITEKSQAVAFWCDPISGHATLYWYRQILGQGPELLVQFQDESVVDDSQLPKDRFSAERLKGVDSTLKIQPAELGDSAMYLCASSSDLTSTYEQYFGPGTRLTVT.

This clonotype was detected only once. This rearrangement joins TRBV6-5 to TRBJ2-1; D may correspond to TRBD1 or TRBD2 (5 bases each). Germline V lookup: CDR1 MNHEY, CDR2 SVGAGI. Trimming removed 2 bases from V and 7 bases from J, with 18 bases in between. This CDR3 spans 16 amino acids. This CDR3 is CASSYRGPSWGNEQFF. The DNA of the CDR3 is TGTGCCAGCAGTTACAGGGGACCCAGCTGGGGGAATGAGCAGTTCTTC.

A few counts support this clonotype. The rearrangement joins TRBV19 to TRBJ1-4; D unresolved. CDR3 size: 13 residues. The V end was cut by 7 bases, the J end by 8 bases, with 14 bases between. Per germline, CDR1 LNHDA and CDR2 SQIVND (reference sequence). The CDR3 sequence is CASMVRTEEKLFF. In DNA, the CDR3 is TGTGCCAGTATGGTCAGGACGGAAGAAAAACTGTTTTTT.

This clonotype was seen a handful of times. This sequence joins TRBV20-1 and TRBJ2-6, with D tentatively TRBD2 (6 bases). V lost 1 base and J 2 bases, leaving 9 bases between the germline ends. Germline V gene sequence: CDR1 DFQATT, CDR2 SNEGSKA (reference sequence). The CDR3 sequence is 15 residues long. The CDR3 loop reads CSARGPGAGANVLTF. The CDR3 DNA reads TGCAGTGCTAGAGGACCGGGAGCTGGGGCCAACGTCCTGACTTTC.

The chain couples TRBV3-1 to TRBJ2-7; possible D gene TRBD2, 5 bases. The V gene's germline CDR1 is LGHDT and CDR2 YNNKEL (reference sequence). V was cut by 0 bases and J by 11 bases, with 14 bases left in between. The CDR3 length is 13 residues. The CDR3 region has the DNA TGTGCCAGCAGCCAAGAGATGAGGGTCCGAAAGTACTTC. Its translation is CASSQEMRVRKYF.

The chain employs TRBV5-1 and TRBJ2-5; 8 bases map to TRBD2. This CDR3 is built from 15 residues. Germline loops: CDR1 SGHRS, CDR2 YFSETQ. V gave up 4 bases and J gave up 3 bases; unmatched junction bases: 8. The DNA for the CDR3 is TGCGCCAGCAGCCCAGACGGGAGGGGTAAAGAGACCCAGTACTTC. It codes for CASSPDGRGKETQYF. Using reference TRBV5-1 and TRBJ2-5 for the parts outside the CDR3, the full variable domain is KAGVTQTPRYLIKTRGQQVTLSCSPISGHRSVSWYQQTPGQGLQFLFEYFSETQRNKGNFPGRFSGRQFSNSRSEMNVSTLELGDSALYLCASSPDGRGKETQYFGPGTRLLVL.

CDR3 in amino acids: CSARGGLAGSDTQYF. In DNA, the CDR3 is TGCAGTGCTAGAGGTGGACTAGCAGGGTCAGATACGCAGTATTTT. The genes are TRBV20-1 and TRBJ2-3, with TRBD2 matching over 8 bases. Germline V CDR1 and CDR2: DFQATT, SNEGSKA (reference sequence). The V gene end was trimmed by 1 base and the J gene end by 4 bases; junction bases not matched to a gene: 7. The CDR3 has 15 residues.

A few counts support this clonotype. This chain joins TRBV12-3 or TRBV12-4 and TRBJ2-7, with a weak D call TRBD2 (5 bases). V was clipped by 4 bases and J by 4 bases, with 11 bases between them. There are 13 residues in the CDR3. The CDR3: CASSSSGPYEQYF. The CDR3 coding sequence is TGTGCCAGCAGTTCAAGCGGACCATACGAGCAGTACTTC.

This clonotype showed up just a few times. The CDR3 DNA reads as TGCAGTGCTAGAGATGTTAGGGATAGCAATCAGCCCCAGCATTTT. Translation: CSARDVRDSNQPQHF. The rearrangement uses TRBV20-1 and TRBJ1-5, with D unclear. There are 15 residues in the CDR3. CDR1 and CDR2 (germline): DFQATT, SNEGSKA (reference sequence). The ends were cut back, 0 bases at V and 0 bases at J, with 9 bases in the middle.

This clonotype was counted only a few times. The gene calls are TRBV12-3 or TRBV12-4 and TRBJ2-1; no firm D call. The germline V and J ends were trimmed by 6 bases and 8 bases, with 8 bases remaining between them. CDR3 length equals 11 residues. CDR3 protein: CASSSTHEQFF. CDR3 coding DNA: TGTGCCAGCAGCTCCACCCATGAGCAGTTCTTC.

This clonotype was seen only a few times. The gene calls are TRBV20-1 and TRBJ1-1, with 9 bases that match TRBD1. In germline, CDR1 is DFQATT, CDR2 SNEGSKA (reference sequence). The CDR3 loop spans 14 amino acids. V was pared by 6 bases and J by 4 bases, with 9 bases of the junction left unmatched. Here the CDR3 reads CSARSRTGVTEAFF. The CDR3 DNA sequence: TGCAGTGCCCGCTCGAGGACAGGGGTCACTGAAGCTTTCTTT.

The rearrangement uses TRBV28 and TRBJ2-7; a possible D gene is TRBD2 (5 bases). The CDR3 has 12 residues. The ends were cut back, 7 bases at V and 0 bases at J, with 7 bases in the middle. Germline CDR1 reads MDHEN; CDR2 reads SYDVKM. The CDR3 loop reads CASTRDSYEQYF. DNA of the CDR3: TGTGCCAGCACCCGGGACTCCTACGAGCAGTACTTC.

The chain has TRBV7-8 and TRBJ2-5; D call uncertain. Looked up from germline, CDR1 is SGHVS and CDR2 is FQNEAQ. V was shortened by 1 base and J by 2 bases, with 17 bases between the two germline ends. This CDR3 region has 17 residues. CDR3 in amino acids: CASSLVGDGSAQETQYF. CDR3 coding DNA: TGTGCCAGCAGCTTAGTTGGGGATGGGTCAGCACAAGAGACCCAGTACTTC.

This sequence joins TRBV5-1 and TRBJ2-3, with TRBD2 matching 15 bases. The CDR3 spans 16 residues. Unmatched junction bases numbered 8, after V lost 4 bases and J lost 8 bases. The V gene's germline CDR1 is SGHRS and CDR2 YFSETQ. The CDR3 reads CASSPRTSGRARTQYF. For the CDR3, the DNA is TGCGCCAGCAGCCCGAGGACTAGCGGGAGGGCCCGTACGCAGTATTTT.

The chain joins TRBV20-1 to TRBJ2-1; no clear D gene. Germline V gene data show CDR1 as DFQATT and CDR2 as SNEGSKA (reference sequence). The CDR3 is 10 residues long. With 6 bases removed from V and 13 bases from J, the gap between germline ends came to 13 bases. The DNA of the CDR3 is TGCAGTGCCCCTGTTAGACGTCAGTTCTTC. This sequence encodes CSAPVRRQFF.

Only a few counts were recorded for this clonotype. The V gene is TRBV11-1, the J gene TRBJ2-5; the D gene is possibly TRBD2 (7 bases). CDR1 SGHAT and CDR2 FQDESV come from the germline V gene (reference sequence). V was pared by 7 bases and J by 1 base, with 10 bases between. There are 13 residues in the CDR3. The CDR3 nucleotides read TGTGCCAGCAACCGGGGGGCCCAAGAGACCCAGTACTTC. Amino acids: CASNRGAQETQYF.

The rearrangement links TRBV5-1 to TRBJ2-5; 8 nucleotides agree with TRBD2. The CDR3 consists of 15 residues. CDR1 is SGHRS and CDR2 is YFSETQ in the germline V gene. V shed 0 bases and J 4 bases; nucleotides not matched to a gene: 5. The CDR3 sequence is CASSLVLAGGETQYF. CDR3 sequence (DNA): TGCGCCAGCAGCTTGGTGCTAGCGGGCGGAGAGACCCAGTACTTC. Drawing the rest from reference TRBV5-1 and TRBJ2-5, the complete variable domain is KAGVTQTPRYLIKTRGQQVTLSCSPISGHRSVSWYQQTPGQGLQFLFEYFSETQRNKGNFPGRFSGRQFSNSRSEMNVSTLELGDSALYLCASSLVLAGGETQYFGPGTRLLVL.

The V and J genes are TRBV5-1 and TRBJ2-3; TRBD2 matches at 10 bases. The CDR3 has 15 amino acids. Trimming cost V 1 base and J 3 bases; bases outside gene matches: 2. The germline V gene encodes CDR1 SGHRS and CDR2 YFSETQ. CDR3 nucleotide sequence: TGCGCCAGCAGCTTGACTAGCGGGGTTACAGATACGCAGTATTTT. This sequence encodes CASSLTSGVTDTQYF. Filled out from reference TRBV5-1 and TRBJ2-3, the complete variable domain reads KAGVTQTPRYLIKTRGQQVTLSCSPISGHRSVSWYQQTPGQGLQFLFEYFSETQRNKGNFPGRFSGRQFSNSRSEMNVSTLELGDSALYLCASSLTSGVTDTQYFGPGTRLTVL.

CDR3: CASSLAAGTSGTRAQFF. The CDR3, as DNA: TGTGCCAGCAGTTTAGCCGCCGGGACTAGCGGGACGCGGGCGCAGTTCTTC. The V gene is TRBV28, the J gene TRBJ2-1; 13 bases line up with TRBD2. Germline V CDR1 and CDR2: MDHEN, SYDVKM. The CDR3 has 17 amino acids. The junction had 13 bases not matched to a gene; V was cut back by 2 bases and J by 12 bases.

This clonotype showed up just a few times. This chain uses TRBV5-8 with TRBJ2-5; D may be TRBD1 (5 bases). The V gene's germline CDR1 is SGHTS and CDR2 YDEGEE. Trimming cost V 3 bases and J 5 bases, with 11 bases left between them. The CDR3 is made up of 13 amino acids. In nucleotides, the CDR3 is TGTGCCAGCAGCTGGGGCGAACGGGAGACCCAGTACTTC. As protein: CASSWGERETQYF.

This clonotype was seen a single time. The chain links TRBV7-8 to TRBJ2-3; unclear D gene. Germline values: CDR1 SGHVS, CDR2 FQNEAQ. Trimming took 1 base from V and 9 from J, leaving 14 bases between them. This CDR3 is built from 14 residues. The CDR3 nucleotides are TGTGCCAGCAGCTTAGGCGGCCCAGCCCGGACGCAGTATTTT. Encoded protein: CASSLGGPARTQYF.

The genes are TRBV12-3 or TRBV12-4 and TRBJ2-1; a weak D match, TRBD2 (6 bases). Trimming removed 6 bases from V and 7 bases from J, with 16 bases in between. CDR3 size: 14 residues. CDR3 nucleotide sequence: TGTGCCAGCAGCCAGCCAGGGACTTGGAATGAGCAGTTCTTC. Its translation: CASSQPGTWNEQFF.

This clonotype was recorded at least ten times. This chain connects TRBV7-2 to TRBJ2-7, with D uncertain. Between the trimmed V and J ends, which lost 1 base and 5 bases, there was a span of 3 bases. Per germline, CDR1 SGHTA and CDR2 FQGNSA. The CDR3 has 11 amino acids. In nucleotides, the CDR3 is TGTGCCAGCAGCTTAGACCACGAGCAGTACTTC. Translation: CASSLDHEQYF.

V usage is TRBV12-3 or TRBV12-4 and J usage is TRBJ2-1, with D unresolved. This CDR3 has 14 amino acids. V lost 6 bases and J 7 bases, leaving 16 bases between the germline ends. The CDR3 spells CASSQLVLTNEQFF. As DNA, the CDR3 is TGTGCCAGCAGCCAGCTAGTCCTAACAAATGAGCAGTTCTTC.

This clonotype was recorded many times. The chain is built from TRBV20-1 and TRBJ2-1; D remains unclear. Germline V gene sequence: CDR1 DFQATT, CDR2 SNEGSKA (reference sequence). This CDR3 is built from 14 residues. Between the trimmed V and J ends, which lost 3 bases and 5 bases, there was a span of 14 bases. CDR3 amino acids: CSARSWGRHNEQFF. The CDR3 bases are TGCAGTGCTAGGAGCTGGGGTAGGCACAATGAGCAGTTCTTC.